The 21 T cell receptor beta chains reported below all come from one sample, sequenced in a study of STAT5B mutations in CD4+ large granular lymphocyte leukemia. Sequencing used immunoSEQ multiplex PCR; TCRdb keeps in-frame clones, though not all of them. Here the sample spans under 35,000 clones, less than 90% being singletons. The sample comprised CD4+ T cells from blood buffy coats. The receptors here all came from a human donor in good health.

This clone was detected a few times. V gene TRBV18 combines with J gene TRBJ1-2; 7 bases line up with TRBD1. CDR3 size: 13 residues. The V gene's germline CDR1 is KGHSH and CDR2 LQKENI. V lost 3 bases to trimming and J lost 7 bases; unmatched junction nucleotides: 5. The CDR3 DNA reads as TGTGCCAGCTCACCGCAGGGGGAAGGTGGCTACACCTTC. This gives the protein CASSPQGEGGYTF.

This chain links TRBV30 with TRBJ1-4; D is ambiguous. This CDR3 comprises 10 residues. CDR1 is GTSNPN, CDR2 SVGIG, per germline (reference sequence). V gave up 4 bases and J gave up 3 bases, with 0 bases separating them. CDR3 bases: TGTGCCTGGACTAATGAAAAACTGTTTTTT. Protein product: CAWTNEKLFF.

V and J are TRBV6-5 and TRBJ2-3, with D maybe TRBD2 (5 bases). The CDR3 is made up of 15 amino acids. The V end was cut by 6 bases, the J end by 5 bases, with 18 bases between. CDR1 and CDR2 from the germline V gene are MNHEY and SVGAGI. CDR3 sequence reads: CASRRVGNLGDTQYF. CDR3 nucleotide sequence: TGTGCCAGCAGGCGGGTGGGGAATTTGGGAGATACGCAGTATTTT.

This rearrangement joins TRBV29-1 to TRBJ2-3; D is unresolved. V lost 5 bases to trimming and J lost 2 bases, with 11 bases between them. In germline, CDR1 is SQVTM, CDR2 ANQGSEA. The CDR3 totals 13 residues. CDR3 sequence (DNA): TGCAGCGTTAAACTCGATCCCACAGATACGCAGTATTTT. As protein: CSVKLDPTDTQYF.

The chain employs TRBV5-1 and TRBJ2-2; weak D call: TRBD1 (6 bases). This CDR3 contains 16 residues. V lost 2 bases and J lost 0, with 11 bases in between. Germline values: CDR1 SGHRS, CDR2 YFSETQ. The CDR3 bases are TGCGCCAGCAGCTTCTCACAGGGCACGAACACCGGGGAGCTGTTTTTT. Amino acids: CASSFSQGTNTGELFF. The variable domain in full, with the rest retrieved from reference TRBV5-1 and TRBJ2-2, is KAGVTQTPRYLIKTRGQQVTLSCSPISGHRSVSWYQQTPGQGLQFLFEYFSETQRNKGNFPGRFSGRQFSNSRSEMNVSTLELGDSALYLCASSFSQGTNTGELFFGEGSRLTVL.

This clone was recorded once. The CDR3 DNA sequence: TGTGCCAGCAGCTTAAGTGGCCTCACTGAAGCTTTCTTT. Protein sequence: CASSLSGLTEAFF. The gene calls are TRBV7-9 and TRBJ1-1; unclear D gene. CDR3 length: 13 residues. From germline, CDR1 is SEHNR and CDR2 FQNEAQ (reference sequence). V lost 2 bases and J lost 4, with 8 bases in between.

The chain combines TRBV19 with TRBJ2-7; 11 bases line up with TRBD1. J gave up 0 bases and V 5 bases, and 6 bases lay outside the gene matches. This CDR3 region has 16 residues. From germline, CDR1 is LNHDA and CDR2 SQIVND (reference sequence). CDR3 amino acids: CASSPGTGGISYEQYF. The CDR3 nucleotides are TGTGCCAGTAGTCCCGGGACAGGGGGAATCTCCTACGAGCAGTACTTC.

The gene calls are TRBV28 and TRBJ1-2; 9 positions match TRBD1. The ends lost 6 bases at V and 2 bases at J; junction bases unmatched: 7. Germline assignment: CDR1 MDHEN and CDR2 SYDVKM. The CDR3 covers 15 residues. CDR3 coding DNA: TGTGCCAGCAGACCTGGGGGACAGGGAAACTATGGCTACACCTTC. The encoded protein is CASRPGGQGNYGYTF.

V and J are TRBV7-9 and TRBJ1-1; D call uncertain. The germline gives CDR1 SEHNR, CDR2 FQNEAQ (reference sequence). Trimming took off 8 bases at V and 0 bases at J, with 10 bases between the two ends. The CDR3 totals 13 residues. CDR3 sequence reads: CASFSNMNTEAFF. The DNA for the CDR3 is TGTGCCAGCTTCTCTAACATGAACACTGAAGCTTTCTTT.

The rearrangement uses TRBV7-2 and TRBJ1-2; D gene uncertain. The CDR3 extends over 15 amino acids. The germline V gene encodes CDR1 SGHTA and CDR2 FQGNSA. Trimming took 0 bases from V and 5 from J, leaving 13 bases between them. In nucleotides, the CDR3 is TGTGCCAGCAGCTTAGCGGGAGGGAGTGAATATGGCTACACCTTC. Its protein product is CASSLAGGSEYGYTF.

The chain carries TRBV7-8 and TRBJ2-5, with no clear D. CDR1 is SGHVS and CDR2 is FQNEAQ in the germline V gene. V gave up 5 bases and J gave up 3 bases, with 4 bases separating them. The CDR3 spans 11 residues. CDR3 bases: TGTGCCAGCAGCCGGGAAGAGACCCAGTACTTC. Translated, it gives CASSREETQYF.

The rearrangement joins TRBV5-1 to TRBJ2-2; no definite D call. The CDR3 consists of 15 residues. With 0 bases removed from V and 3 bases from J, the gap between germline ends came to 9 bases. The germline V gene encodes CDR1 SGHRS and CDR2 YFSETQ. This chain's CDR3 is CASSLDRFYTGELFF. CDR3 DNA sequence: TGCGCCAGCAGCTTGGACAGATTTTACACCGGGGAGCTGTTTTTT.

The gene calls are TRBV19 and TRBJ2-1; D might be TRBD2 (5 bases). Trimming took 5 bases from V and 0 from J, leaving 17 bases between them. Germline-derived CDR1 and CDR2 are LNHDA and SQIVND (reference sequence). CDR3 length: 17 residues. This chain's CDR3 is CASSPLGTGSSYNEQFF. CDR3 coding DNA: TGTGCCAGTAGTCCCCTGGGAACGGGGAGCTCCTACAATGAGCAGTTCTTC.

The chain uses TRBV28 and TRBJ1-1; 8 nucleotides line up with TRBD1. Losses at the gene ends were 6 bases for V and 5 bases for J; bases not matched to a gene: 11. Germline CDR1 MDHEN, CDR2 SYDVKM. There are 15 residues in the CDR3. This chain's CDR3 is CASRDLRGPWTEAFF. DNA of the CDR3: TGTGCCAGCAGAGATCTCAGGGGGCCTTGGACTGAAGCTTTCTTT.

The chain couples TRBV28 to TRBJ2-3; 7 bases align to TRBD2. The CDR3 contains 15 residues. The V gene's germline CDR1 is MDHEN and CDR2 SYDVKM. V shed 0 bases, J shed 2 bases, and the junction held 2 bases outside the gene matches. CDR3 nucleotide sequence: TGTGCCAGCAGTTTATGGGGGACTAACACAGATACGCAGTATTTT. It specifies CASSLWGTNTDTQYF.

Only one count was recorded for this clone. V gene TRBV28 combines with J gene TRBJ1-4; D not certain. Trimming removed 7 bases at V and 5 bases at J, with 8 bases between. Germline V gene lookup returns CDR1 MDHEN and CDR2 SYDVKM. The CDR3 is 12 residues long. Here the CDR3 reads CASKAPNEKLFF. The CDR3 region has the DNA TGTGCCAGCAAAGCCCCAAATGAAAAACTGTTTTTT.

The chain uses TRBV4-1 and TRBJ2-1; maybe TRBD2 (5 bases). The CDR3 runs to 18 residues. Germline V gives CDR1 MGHRA, CDR2 YSYEKL. V was cut by 1 base and J by 3 bases, with 19 bases left in between. The CDR3 is CASSQGLNVQRHYNEQFF. The CDR3 DNA reads as TGCGCCAGCAGCCAAGGTTTGAATGTACAGCGGCACTACAATGAGCAGTTCTTC.

The chain joins TRBV18 to TRBJ2-7, with 10 positions matching TRBD2. V shed 4 bases, J shed 5 bases, and the junction held 8 bases outside the gene matches. The length of the CDR3 is 15 residues. Germline CDR1 reads KGHSH; CDR2 reads LQKENI. CDR3 nucleotide sequence: TGTGCCAGCTCACTGGGCCTAGCGGGAGTTAACGAGCAGTACTTC. Protein sequence: CASSLGLAGVNEQYF.

CDR3 amino acids: CASSLAQGKNIQYF. CDR3 nucleotides: TGTGCCAGCAGCCTTGCCCAGGGTAAAAACATTCAGTACTTC. V gene TRBV11-2 combines with J gene TRBJ2-4; D possibly corresponds to TRBD1 (5 bases). Germline CDR1 is SGHAT and CDR2 is FQNNGV. Trimming shortened V by 5 bases and J by 4 bases, and 12 bases separated the two germline ends. The CDR3 loop spans 14 amino acids.

V and J are TRBV6-1 and TRBJ2-7; weak D call: TRBD1 (5 bases). The ends were cut back, 4 bases at V and 2 bases at J, with 12 bases in the middle. The CDR3 is made up of 14 amino acids. CDR1 is MNHNS, CDR2 SASEGT, per germline. The CDR3, as DNA: TGTGCCAGCAGTGCCCAGGGTGTAACCTACGAGCAGTACTTC. This encodes CASSAQGVTYEQYF.

The V and J genes are TRBV5-8 and TRBJ1-5, with 8 bases matching TRBD1. The CDR3 is 16 residues long. With V trimmed by 4 bases and J by 6 bases, 12 bases remained unmatched. Germline assignment: CDR1 SGHTS and CDR2 YDEGEE. The CDR3 loop is CASSPLGQGEGQPQHF. The CDR3 region has the DNA TGTGCCAGCAGCCCCCTCGGACAGGGCGAAGGTCAGCCCCAGCATTTT.